These 25 T cell receptor beta chains came from one sample sequenced in a study of shared clonotypes between healthy human individuals. Generated by immunoSEQ multiplex PCR, the TCRdb table keeps only in-frame clones and is missing some. Of about 96,000 clones in the sample, roughly 50% were seen once. The sequencing sample was made of PBMCs. The receptors were gathered from a woman aged 40 to 50 in good health. Some clones in this sample may be carry-over from other donors' samples.

This clone was detected only a few times. This chain connects TRBV28 to TRBJ1-5; TRBD1 matches 10 bases. CDR1 is MDHEN, CDR2 SYDVKM, per germline. This CDR3 comprises 14 residues. Losses at the gene ends were 6 bases for V and 3 bases for J; bases not matched to a gene: 2. The CDR3 reads CASRGQGNNQPQHF. The CDR3 DNA sequence: TGTGCCAGCAGGGGACAGGGGAACAATCAGCCCCAGCATTTT.

With respect to this clone: A far larger clone is one nucleotide away, so this likely arose from a read error. In the same sample, other DNA sequences code for this CDR3. The rearrangement links TRBV28 to TRBJ2-7; maybe TRBD2 (6 bases). The length of the CDR3 is 16 residues. CDR1 is MDHEN and CDR2 is SYDVKM in the germline V gene. The CDR3 DNA follows: TGTGCCAGCAGTTTACTCCGGGAGTCCCTCGTTAACGAACAGTACTTC. It encodes CASSLLRESLVNEQYF. Complete variable domain (other parts from reference TRBV28 and TRBJ2-7): DVKVTQSSRYLVKRTGEKVFLECVQDMDHENMFWYRQDPGLGLRLIYFSYDVKMKEKGDIPEGYSVSREKKERFSLILESASTNQTSMYLCASSLLRESLVNEQYFGPGTRLTVT.

The CDR3, as DNA: TGTGCCTGGAGCCCCGGTAGCTTGGGTATTGGCAACCGAGAGACCCAGTACTTC. It is translated as CAWSPGSLGIGNRETQYF. The chain recombines TRBV30 with TRBJ2-5; D gene ambiguous. Trimming took off 3 bases at V and 4 bases at J, with 27 bases between the two ends. This CDR3 region has 18 residues. The germline gives CDR1 GTSNPN, CDR2 SVGIG (reference sequence).

V and J are TRBV29-1 and TRBJ1-4; D unresolved. V lost 5 bases to trimming and J lost 5 bases, with 6 bases between them. CDR3 size: 11 residues. The V gene's germline CDR1 is SQVTM and CDR2 ANQGSEA. The CDR3 here is CSVLQNEKLFF. CDR3 bases: TGCAGCGTTTTACAGAATGAAAAACTGTTTTTT.

This clone has at least ten counts. V gene TRBV2 combines with J gene TRBJ1-2; no definite D call. The germline CDR1 and CDR2 sequences are SNHLY and FYNNEI. Trimming shortened V by 6 bases and J by 0 bases, and 8 bases separated the two germline ends. CDR3 length: 13 amino acids. CDR3 protein: CASRSETNYGYTF. DNA of the CDR3: TGTGCCAGCAGGTCAGAGACTAACTATGGCTACACCTTC. The variable domain in full, completed from reference TRBV2 and TRBJ1-2, reads EPEVTQTPSHQVTQMGQEVILRCVPISNHLYFYWYRQILGQKVEFLVSFYNNEISEKSEIFDDQFSVERPDGSNFTLKIRSTKLEDSAMYFCASRSETNYGYTFGSGTRLTVV.

This clone was recorded only once. This sequence joins TRBV7-9 and TRBJ2-1; a weak D match, TRBD1 (6 bases). V was clipped by 2 bases and J by 10 bases, with 9 bases between them. The CDR3 sequence is 12 residues long. The germline V gene has CDR1 SEHNR and CDR2 FQNEAQ (reference sequence). CDR3: CASSLPQGEQFF. The CDR3 DNA is TGTGCCAGCAGCTTACCTCAGGGGGAGCAGTTCTTC.

This clone was counted ten times or more. The chain has TRBV4-2 and TRBJ2-7, with TRBD2 matching 12 bases. The CDR3 length is 15 residues. Unmatched junction bases numbered 1, after V lost 1 base and J lost 3 bases. Per the germline V gene, CDR1 is LGHNA and CDR2 is YNFKEQ. CDR3 sequence: CASSQGTSGDYEQYF. The CDR3 region has the DNA TGTGCCAGCAGCCAAGGGACTAGCGGGGACTACGAGCAGTACTTC.

Remarks on this clone: This likely came from a read error, as a far larger clone is one base away. The chain carries TRBV7-2 and TRBJ2-3; D is unresolved. Gene TRBJ2-7 matches the end of the DNA better, so the J call may be wrong. The CDR3 runs to 17 residues. CDR1 and CDR2 (germline): SGHTA, FQGNSA. The CDR3 sequence is CASSLEVGLHVPYEQYF. Written as DNA, the CDR3 is TGTGCCAGCAGCTTAGAGGTCGGTCTTCATGTCCCTTACGAGCAGTACTTC.

The chain employs TRBV11-1 and TRBJ2-1; 13 positions agree with TRBD2. Looked up from germline, CDR1 is SGHAT and CDR2 is FQDESV (reference sequence). After removal of 6 bases from V and 8 bases from J, the junction contained 16 bases not matched to a gene. This CDR3 has 18 residues. The CDR3 loop reads CASRKRGGGTSGIYEQFF. Here the CDR3 DNA reads TGTGCCAGCAGAAAACGGGGTGGCGGGACTAGCGGGATCTATGAGCAGTTCTTC.

Comments on this clone: This clone may be a read error of a much larger clone one base away. The chain uses TRBV7-2 and TRBJ2-1; possible D gene TRBD2, 5 bases. This CDR3 has 16 residues. CDR1 is SGHTA, CDR2 FQGNSA, per germline. V was shortened by 5 bases and J by 5 bases, with 19 bases between the two germline ends. For the CDR3, the DNA is TGTGCCAGCAGCACCCCCCTGGGTAGCGTGCACAATGAGCAGTTCTTC. Residues: CASSTPLGSVHNEQFF.

V and J are TRBV11-2 and TRBJ1-6, with TRBD1 as a possible D gene (5 bases). Germline-derived CDR1 and CDR2 are SGHAT and FQNNGV. With 3 bases removed from V and 6 bases from J, the gap between germline ends came to 15 bases. The CDR3 is made up of 16 amino acids. The CDR3 loop is CASSFGQGLPNSPLHF. CDR3 in DNA: TGTGCCAGCAGCTTCGGGCAGGGCCTCCCTAATTCACCCCTCCACTTT. The complete variable domain, with remaining parts taken from reference TRBV11-2 and TRBJ1-6, reads EAGVAQSPRYKIIEKRQSVAFWCNPISGHATLYWYQQILGQGPKLLIQFQNNGVVDDSQLPKDRFSAERLKGVDSTLKIQPAKLEDSAVYLCASSFGQGLPNSPLHFGNGTRLTVT.

This clone was detected only a few times. Other DNA sequences in this sample translate to the same CDR3. The chain uses TRBV19 and TRBJ1-5; D unresolved. Germline V gene sequence: CDR1 LNHDA, CDR2 SQIVND (reference sequence). Trimming took off 5 bases at V and 5 bases at J, with 10 bases between the two ends. The CDR3 consists of 13 residues. CDR3 bases: TGTGCCAGTAGTTTCACAGCGGATCAGCCCCAGCATTTT. Translating gives CASSFTADQPQHF.

The chain carries TRBV29-1 and TRBJ2-1; no reliable D call. The V gene's germline CDR1 is SQVTM and CDR2 ANQGSEA. V lost 7 bases and J 5 bases, leaving 12 bases between the germline ends. The CDR3 totals 12 residues. CDR3 amino acids: CSAGLPDNEQFF. The CDR3 nucleotides read TGCAGCGCGGGTCTCCCAGACAATGAGCAGTTCTTC.

This clone was counted only a few times. The chain employs TRBV5-1 and TRBJ2-5; 9 bases map to TRBD1. The CDR3 spans 15 residues. Germline assignment: CDR1 SGHRS and CDR2 YFSETQ. J was trimmed by 5 bases and V by 4 bases; bases with no gene match: 9. CDR3 amino acids: CASSNGPGQGETQYF. The DNA for the CDR3 is TGCGCCAGCAGCAACGGCCCGGGACAGGGTGAGACCCAGTACTTC.

V and J are TRBV7-8 and TRBJ1-3; 9 positions agree with TRBD1. This CDR3 region has 15 residues. V dropped 5 bases and J dropped 0; count of bases not matched to a gene: 2. CDR1 and CDR2 from the germline V gene are SGHVS and FQNEAQ. The CDR3 sequence is CASSGTGTSGNTIYF. The CDR3 DNA is TGTGCCAGCAGCGGGACAGGGACCTCTGGAAACACCATATATTTT.

Regarding this clone: A much larger clone is a single base away; this may be a read error. The CDR3 bases are TGTGCCATCAGTGAGGGCGGGGCTGGTGAAAAACTGCTTTTT. As protein: CAISEGGAGEKLLF. The chain employs TRBV10-3 and TRBJ1-4; a possible D gene is TRBD1 (5 bases). The CDR3 is 14 residues long. Germline CDR1 is ENHRY and CDR2 is SYGVKD.

This clone was recorded a few times. The chain uses TRBV6-5 and TRBJ1-3, with D perhaps matching TRBD1 (5 bases). The CDR3 is 16 residues long. Germline V lookup: CDR1 MNHEY, CDR2 SVGAGI. Trimming shortened V by 2 bases and J by 1 base, and 12 bases separated the two germline ends. Written as DNA, the CDR3 is TGTGCCAGCAGTTACAGGGACCTTAAATCTGGAAACACCATATATTTT. Protein sequence: CASSYRDLKSGNTIYF.

Worth noting for this clone: This probably arose from a read error, given a far larger clone one base away. This same CDR3 is encoded by further DNA sequences in the sample. CDR3 DNA sequence: TGCAGCGTGGAAGGGCGACAGGGGGGAAATGAGCAGTTCTTC. The encoded protein is CSVEGRQGGNEQFF. V and J are TRBV29-1 and TRBJ2-1, with 9 bases that match TRBD1. The CDR3 covers 14 residues. CDR1 and CDR2 (germline): SQVTM, ANQGSEA.

The chain uses TRBV21-1 and TRBJ2-4; the listed D gene, TRBD2, was not tested against the DNA. TRBV21-1 is assigned pseudogene status. The CDR3 contains 15 residues. DNA of the CDR3: TGTGCCAGCAGCCAAGGACTAGCGGGAGTGAGCATTCGGTACTTC. Amino acids: CASSQGLAGVSIRYF.

This clone was observed at least ten times. The chain employs TRBV30 and TRBJ1-1; D might be TRBD1 (6 bases). Germline assignment: CDR1 GTSNPN and CDR2 SVGIG (reference sequence). The V end was cut by 2 bases, the J end by 4 bases, with 11 bases between. The CDR3 runs to 13 residues. The CDR3 DNA is TGTGCCTGGAGTATGGGGGCGAGCACTGAAGCTTTCTTT. Translation gives CAWSMGASTEAFF. The full variable domain, rest sourced from reference TRBV30 and TRBJ1-1, is SQTIHQWPATLVQPVGSPLSLECTVEGTSNPNLYWYRQAAGRGLQLLFYSVGIGQISSEVPQNLSASRPQDRQFILSSKKLLLSDSGFYLCAWSMGASTEAFFGQGTRLTVV.

The V call is TRBV6-5, the J call TRBJ1-5; D is uncertain. The CDR3 runs to 13 residues. Germline V lookup: CDR1 MNHEY, CDR2 SVGAGI. Trimming removed 2 bases from V and 5 bases from J, with 7 bases in between. The CDR3 sequence is CASSYSRHQPQHF. DNA of the CDR3: TGTGCCAGCAGTTACAGCAGGCATCAGCCCCAGCATTTT.

This clone was detected many times. The rearrangement links TRBV5-6 to TRBJ1-2; a possible D gene is TRBD1 (5 bases). The CDR3 is 12 residues long. The V end was cut by 4 bases, the J end by 6 bases, with 10 bases between. CDR1 and CDR2 (germline): SGHDT, YYEEEE. The CDR3 is CASSRGFDGYTF. CDR3 sequence (DNA): TGTGCCAGCAGCCGGGGGTTTGATGGCTACACCTTC.

This clone was picked up many times. V usage is TRBV27 and J usage is TRBJ1-3; D is unclear. Trimming pared 7 bases from V and 4 bases from J, leaving 5 bases between. Germline loops: CDR1 MNHEY, CDR2 SMNVEV (reference sequence). CDR3 length: 11 amino acids. For the CDR3, the DNA is TGTGCCAGCATCGGAGGAAACACCATATATTTT. Its protein is CASIGGNTIYF.

Note on this clone: This is likely an artifact of a read error, given a far larger clone one base away. The identical CDR3 is also encoded by other nucleotide sequences in the sample. The chain links TRBV27 to TRBJ2-4; unclear D gene. CDR1 is MNHEY, CDR2 SMNVEV, per germline (reference sequence). There are 14 residues in the CDR3. Trimming took off 6 bases at V and 0 bases at J, with 9 bases between the two ends. As DNA, the CDR3 is TGTGCCAGCAGATCCCCAATAGCCAAAAACATTCAGTACTTC. Encoded protein: CASRSPIAKNIQYF.

This clone has ten or more counts. This chain connects TRBV5-1 to TRBJ2-3; 8 bases are shared with TRBD2. The germline V gene encodes CDR1 SGHRS and CDR2 YFSETQ. The length of the CDR3 is 14 residues. Trimming cost V 5 bases and J 0 bases; bases outside gene matches: 2. The CDR3 protein is CASRVAGSTDTQYF. The DNA of the CDR3 is TGCGCCAGCAGAGTAGCGGGGAGCACAGATACGCAGTATTTT.